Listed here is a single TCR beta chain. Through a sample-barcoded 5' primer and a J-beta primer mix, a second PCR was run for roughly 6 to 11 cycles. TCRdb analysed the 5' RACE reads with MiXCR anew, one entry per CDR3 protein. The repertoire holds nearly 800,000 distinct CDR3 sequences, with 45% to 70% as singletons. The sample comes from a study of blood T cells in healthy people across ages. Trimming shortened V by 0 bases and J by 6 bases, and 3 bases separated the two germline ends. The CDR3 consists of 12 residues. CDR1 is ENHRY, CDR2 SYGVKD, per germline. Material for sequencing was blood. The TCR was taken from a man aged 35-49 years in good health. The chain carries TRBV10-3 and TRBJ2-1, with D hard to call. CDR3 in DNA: TGTGCCATCAGTGAGTCTTCCAATGAGCAGTTCTTC. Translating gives CAISESSNEQFF.